Reported below is one TCR beta chain. Its antigen is currently unknown. CDR1 is SGHRS and CDR2 is YFSETQ in the germline V gene. The CDR3 spans 15 residues. Trimming removed 4 bases at V and 5 bases at J, with 18 bases between. The sample originates from a study of T cells after yellow fever vaccination. Study-level background: Preparing low-cell-number fractions relied on SMART-Seq v4 Ultra Low Input. Study-wide points: CD4 and CD8 compartments shared a small share of clonotypes, likely from convergent recombination.

TCRdb re-called the 5' RACE reads with MiXCR, one entry per CDR3 protein. The data contain about 150,000 distinct CDR3 sequences, roughly 6.4% of them singletons. This receptor was obtained from a man between 18 and 35 years old who received the YFV17D yellow fever vaccine. The rearrangement joins TRBV5-1 to TRBJ2-5; D gene unclear. The sequencing used CD4+ T cells sorted from PBMCs, collected on the day of the first yellow fever vaccination. This CDR3 is CASSPPGSAAETQYF. The DNA of the CDR3 is TGCGCCAGCAGCCCGCCCGGATCCGCGGCGGAGACCCAGTACTTC.